This is a list of T cell receptor beta chains from one sample in a study of human T cells and chemical hapten exposure. From the RACE reads, TCRdb called clonotypes with MiXCR, one entry per CDR3 protein. The sample has more than 75,000 distinct CDR3 sequences; 9% to 9.5% are singletons. The sequencing here drew on whole blood, taken in connection with sensitization to the hapten diphenylcyclopropenone (DPC). Receptors originate from a woman in her thirties or forties with alopecia areata. Some clones in this sample may be carry-over from other donors' samples. Each CDR3 is given with its conserved first and last residue. The D gene is left open where the match is weak. Only part of the rows carry a size: once, few, many, or a class if the clone is expanded.

j_gene: TRBJ2-1; v_gene: TRBV7-2; abundance: few; d_gene: NA; CDR3nt: TGTGCCAGCAGCTTAAGAGCAGAGCCCAGGTTCTTC; CDR3aa: CASSLRAEPRFF
j_gene: TRBJ2-3; v_gene: TRBV7-2; abundance: NA; d_gene: TRBD2; CDR3nt: TGTGCCAGCAGACCCAGGACTAGCCGCAATACGCAGTATTTT; CDR3aa: CASRPRTSRNTQYF
j_gene: TRBJ1-2; v_gene: TRBV6-2/TRBV6-3; abundance: many; d_gene: NA; CDR3nt: TGTGCCAGCAGTTATCGGACCGCGGCGGATGGCTACACCTTC; CDR3aa: CASSYRTAADGYTF
j_gene: TRBJ2-1; v_gene: TRBV12-3/TRBV12-4; abundance: many; d_gene: NA; CDR3nt: TGTGCCAGCCATCGGGACTCAGAGTACAATGAGCAGTTCTTC; CDR3aa: CASHRDSEYNEQFF
j_gene: TRBJ1-2; v_gene: TRBV9; abundance: NA; d_gene: NA; CDR3nt: TGTGCCAGCAGCAGGGAGAAAGGGGGCTACACCTTC; CDR3aa: CASSREKGGYTF
j_gene: TRBJ2-3; v_gene: TRBV9; abundance: few; d_gene: TRBD2; CDR3nt: TGTGCCAGCACCCTAGCCGCGGGAGGAGGGGATACGCAGTATTTT; CDR3aa: CASTLAAGGGDTQYF
j_gene: TRBJ2-7; v_gene: TRBV20-1; abundance: few; d_gene: TRBD1; CDR3nt: TGCAGTGCTAGAGATTCAAACAGGGGACCCTACGAGCAGTACTTC; CDR3aa: CSARDSNRGPYEQYF
j_gene: TRBJ2-1; v_gene: TRBV28; abundance: NA; d_gene: TRBD1; CDR3nt: TGTGCCAGCAGTTTACGGGACAGCTACAATGAGCAGTTCTTC; CDR3aa: CASSLRDSYNEQFF
j_gene: TRBJ1-5; v_gene: TRBV18; abundance: many; d_gene: NA; CDR3nt: TGTGCCAGCTCACCAGGATTTAGCAATCAGCCCCAGCATTTT; CDR3aa: CASSPGFSNQPQHF
j_gene: TRBJ2-4; v_gene: TRBV20-1; abundance: many; d_gene: NA; CDR3nt: TGCAGTGCTAGAGATGGGAGATCGCTAGCCAAAAACATTCAGTACTTC; CDR3aa: CSARDGRSLAKNIQYF
j_gene: TRBJ1-2; v_gene: TRBV20-1; abundance: few; d_gene: NA; CDR3nt: TGCAGTGCTGCCGGGGGTCTGGGAACGGGCTACACCTTC; CDR3aa: CSAAGGLGTGYTF
j_gene: TRBJ2-5; v_gene: TRBV6-2/TRBV6-3; abundance: many; d_gene: TRBD2; CDR3nt: TGTGCCAGCAGTTCTTACCTGACTAGCGGGAGCGGAGAGACCCAGTACTTC; CDR3aa: CASSSYLTSGSGETQYF
j_gene: TRBJ2-5; v_gene: TRBV28; abundance: few; d_gene: NA; CDR3nt: TGTGCCAGCGGGGGCAGGGTAGAGACCCAGTACTTC; CDR3aa: CASGGRVETQYF
j_gene: TRBJ2-1; v_gene: TRBV4-1; abundance: many; d_gene: NA; CDR3nt: TGCGCCAGCAGACTTCAAGGGTCCCGCAGATACAATGAGCAGTTCTTC; CDR3aa: CASRLQGSRRYNEQFF
j_gene: TRBJ2-3; v_gene: TRBV6-2/TRBV6-3; abundance: few; d_gene: NA; CDR3nt: TGTGCCAGCAGGCCGGGCCTACATGCCGATACGCAGTATTTT; CDR3aa: CASRPGLHADTQYF
j_gene: TRBJ2-3; v_gene: TRBV7-9; abundance: NA; d_gene: NA; CDR3nt: TGTGCCAGCAGCCTTGACCTTAGCACAGATACGCAGTATTTT; CDR3aa: CASSLDLSTDTQYF
j_gene: TRBJ2-7; v_gene: TRBV20-1; abundance: many; d_gene: TRBD2; CDR3nt: TGCAGTGCTCCCCATGCGGGAGTGCTCGAGCAGTACTTC; CDR3aa: CSAPHAGVLEQYF
j_gene: TRBJ1-4; v_gene: TRBV18; abundance: many; d_gene: NA; CDR3nt: TGTGCCAGCTCGCTCGAGGACAGAGCAACTAATGAAAAACTGTTTTTT; CDR3aa: CASSLEDRATNEKLFF
j_gene: TRBJ2-5; v_gene: TRBV11-1; abundance: many; d_gene: NA; CDR3nt: TGTGCCAGCAGCTCGAACAGGGTACGAGAGACCCAGTACTTC; CDR3aa: CASSSNRVRETQYF
j_gene: TRBJ2-7; v_gene: TRBV3-1; abundance: few; d_gene: NA; CDR3nt: TGTGCCAGCAGCCAAGACCCAGCGGGCCGATACTCAAGCCCCCTCTACGAGCAGTACTTC; CDR3aa: CASSQDPAGRYSSPLYEQYF
j_gene: TRBJ2-7; v_gene: TRBV5-1; abundance: NA; d_gene: NA; CDR3nt: TGCGCCAGCAGCTTGGTTGCAGGAGATTACGAGCAGTACTTC; CDR3aa: CASSLVAGDYEQYF
j_gene: TRBJ2-1; v_gene: TRBV4-3; abundance: NA; d_gene: TRBD2; CDR3nt: TGCGCCAGCAGCCAAGGGACTAGCGGGAGGGCCAATGAGCAGTTCTTC; CDR3aa: CASSQGTSGRANEQFF
j_gene: TRBJ2-1; v_gene: TRBV30; abundance: many; d_gene: NA; CDR3nt: TGTGCCTGGACTGGGACGGAGATGGGTGAGCAGTTCTTC; CDR3aa: CAWTGTEMGEQFF